The 32 T cell receptor beta chains reported below all come from one sample, sequenced in a study of blood T cell repertoires in COVID-19. Some clones are missing from TCRdb's copy, which holds only in-frame ones; the method was immunoSEQ multiplex PCR. This sample carries roughly 130,000 clones, 80% to 85% of them seen once, and the ten largest clones take roughly an eighth. Source material: peripheral blood. These receptors all stem from a woman in her thirties who had recovered from COVID-19.

The gene calls are TRBV6-4 and TRBJ2-1; D possibly corresponds to TRBD2 (6 bases). V lost 5 bases and J lost 0, with 11 bases in between. In germline, CDR1 is MRHNA, CDR2 SNTAGT. The length of the CDR3 is 15 residues. In DNA form, the CDR3 reads TGTGCCAGCAGTCGTGAGGGAGGCTCCTACAATGAGCAGTTCTTC. This gives the protein CASSREGGSYNEQFF.

This sequence joins TRBV7-9 and TRBJ1-5; 7 bases align to TRBD1. Germline-derived CDR1 and CDR2 are SEHNR and FQNEAQ (reference sequence). V was clipped by 3 bases and J by 5 bases; unmatched bases: 4. The CDR3 is made up of 14 amino acids. Written as DNA, the CDR3 is TGTGCCAGCAGCTTTGAAGGGGGCGATCAGCCCCAGCATTTT. Translating gives CASSFEGGDQPQHF.

CDR3 region: CASSLGTAGGVDEQYF. The DNA of the CDR3 is TGTGCCAGCAGCTTAGGGACAGCGGGAGGAGTCGACGAGCAGTACTTC. The chain uses TRBV7-6 and TRBJ2-7, with 9 bases that match TRBD2. V shed 1 base and J 5 bases; nucleotides not matched to a gene: 9. Germline CDR1 SGHVS, CDR2 FNYEAQ. This CDR3 is 16 amino acids long.

CDR3 amino acids: CASSLAAERGTLPQYF. The DNA for the CDR3 is TGCGCCAGCAGCTTGGCCGCCGAGCGGGGGACCTTACCGCAGTATTTT. The chain is built from TRBV5-1 and TRBJ2-3, with TRBD2 matching over 8 bases. This CDR3 comprises 16 residues. The V gene's germline CDR1 is SGHRS and CDR2 YFSETQ. Germline trimming cut 0 bases from V and 10 bases from J; bases unmatched to any gene: 13.

This chain joins TRBV10-3 and TRBJ2-1; D gene uncertain. This CDR3 comprises 21 residues. Germline V gene data show CDR1 as ENHRY and CDR2 as SYGVKD. V was clipped by 2 bases and J by 7 bases, with 33 bases between them. CDR3 amino acids: CAISELPPSEFWAEGMNEQFF. The CDR3 DNA reads TGTGCCATCAGTGAGCTTCCTCCCTCGGAATTTTGGGCAGAAGGAATGAATGAGCAGTTCTTC.

The chain is built from TRBV6-5 and TRBJ2-1; 7 nucleotides line up with TRBD1. The germline V gene encodes CDR1 MNHEY and CDR2 SVGAGI. CDR3 length: 15 amino acids. V gave up 2 bases and J gave up 4 bases; unmatched junction bases: 5. CDR3 in amino acids: CASSYQRQGYNEQFF. In DNA form, the CDR3 reads TGTGCCAGCAGTTACCAGAGACAGGGATACAATGAGCAGTTCTTC.

The V and J genes are TRBV3-1 (or the pseudogene TRBV3-2) and TRBJ1-3, with D tentatively TRBD1 (5 bases). Trimming took 1 base from V and 8 from J, leaving 9 bases between them. CDR3 size: 13 residues. Germline CDR1 LGHDT, CDR2 YNNKEL (reference sequence). The CDR3 reads CASSQGRVDTIYF. In DNA form, the CDR3 reads TGTGCCAGCAGCCAAGGCAGGGTTGACACCATATATTTT.

The chain couples TRBV15 to TRBJ1-4; D not certain. Germline CDR1 reads LNHNV; CDR2 reads YYDKDF (reference sequence). The V and J ends lost 0 bases and 7 bases respectively, with 12 bases between them. There are 15 residues in the CDR3. The DNA of the CDR3 is TGTGCCACCAGCAGAGATCGCGGGCTGGGTGAAAAACTGTTTTTT. Encoded protein: CATSRDRGLGEKLFF.

The CDR3 coding sequence is TGCGCCAGCAGTTTGGCAGGGGAAAACACCGGGGAGCTGTTTTTT. As protein: CASSLAGENTGELFF. The rearrangement uses TRBV10-1 and TRBJ2-2, with D possibly TRBD1 on 6 matching bases. V lost 5 bases to trimming and J lost 2 bases, with 12 bases between them. Germline V gene lookup returns CDR1 WNHNN and CDR2 SYGVQD (reference sequence). The CDR3 extends over 15 amino acids.

The gene calls are TRBV2 and TRBJ1-2; D perhaps matches TRBD1 (6 bases). V was pared by 7 bases and J by 7 bases, with 10 bases between. Germline V gene sequence: CDR1 SNHLY, CDR2 FYNNEI. There are 11 residues in the CDR3. Written as DNA, the CDR3 is TGTGCCAGCACCGACAGGACTGGCTACACCTTC. This codes for CASTDRTGYTF.

This chain connects TRBV5-1 to TRBJ2-7; 10 bases fit TRBD2. Germline V gene lookup returns CDR1 SGHRS and CDR2 YFSETQ. This CDR3 is built from 18 residues. V was pared by 0 bases and J by 0 bases, with 9 bases of the junction left unmatched. CDR3 residues: CASSLVPSGGRSSYEQYF. The CDR3, as DNA: TGCGCCAGCAGCTTGGTCCCTAGCGGGGGCCGTAGCTCCTACGAGCAGTACTTC.

V gene TRBV27 combines with J gene TRBJ2-1, with D possibly TRBD2 on 6 matching bases. Trimming removed 4 bases at V and 15 bases at J, with 13 bases between. The CDR3 extends over 11 amino acids. From germline, CDR1 is MNHEY and CDR2 SMNVEV (reference sequence). In DNA form, the CDR3 reads TGTGCCAGCAGTTCGGGACGGGGGTGGTTCTTC. This codes for CASSSGRGWFF.

The V and J genes are TRBV6-5 and TRBJ1-3, with unresolved D. V was pared by 11 bases and J by 0 bases, with 11 bases between. The CDR3 length is 13 residues. Germline V gene lookup returns CDR1 MNHEY and CDR2 SVGAGI. CDR3 sequence reads: CAAGSVSGNTIYF. CDR3 coding DNA: TGTGCCGCCGGTTCGGTCTCTGGAAACACCATATATTTT.

The chain couples TRBV18 to TRBJ2-3; 8 bases are a match to TRBD1. Per germline, CDR1 KGHSH and CDR2 LQKENI. The J segment lost 4 bases and the V segment lost 3 bases, leaving 6 bases of the junction unmatched. The CDR3 loop spans 15 amino acids. The CDR3 sequence is CASSPLEQGADTQYF. The DNA for the CDR3 is TGTGCCAGCTCACCGCTGGAACAGGGGGCAGATACGCAGTATTTT.

The gene calls are TRBV28 and TRBJ1-1; no definite D call. Germline lookup yields CDR1 MDHEN and CDR2 SYDVKM. The CDR3 consists of 15 residues. Trimming left V 5 bases short and J 1 base short, with 14 bases between. Written as DNA, the CDR3 is TGTGCCAGCAGTCTCCTGCCCCGACAGAACACTGAAGCTTTCTTT. It yields the protein CASSLLPRQNTEAFF.

This chain links TRBV27 with TRBJ1-6; 10 bases align to TRBD1. Germline CDR1 MNHEY, CDR2 SMNVEV (reference sequence). V gave up 3 bases and J gave up 13 bases; unmatched junction bases: 6. The CDR3 sequence is 14 residues long. The CDR3 bases are TGTGCCAGCAGTTTGACAGGGGGCCTTCCCCCCCTCCACTTT. This codes for CASSLTGGLPPLHF.

The count of this clone is one. The CDR3 bases are TGTGCCAGCAGCTCCCCCTCCTTCGGACAGGGTAACCCATCTGGGGCCAACGTCCTGACTTTC. Its translation: CASSSPSFGQGNPSGANVLTF. The chain uses TRBV28 and TRBJ2-6; TRBD1 aligns across 8 bases. J was trimmed by 1 base and V by 6 bases; bases with no gene match: 20. This CDR3 has 21 amino acids. Germline CDR1 reads MDHEN; CDR2 reads SYDVKM.

The chain joins TRBV2 to TRBJ1-5; the match to TRBD1 covers 8 bases. Germline CDR1 is SNHLY and CDR2 is FYNNEI. The ends lost 6 bases at V and 15 bases at J; junction bases unmatched: 22. The CDR3 spans 16 residues. The CDR3 protein is CASSAHGQGAQKGWHF. The CDR3 DNA is TGTGCCAGCAGCGCACATGGGCAGGGGGCCCAAAAAGGCTGGCATTTT. The full variable domain, its missing parts supplied by reference TRBV2 and TRBJ1-5, is EPEVTQTPSHQVTQMGQEVILRCVPISNHLYFYWYRQILGQKVEFLVSFYNNEISEKSEIFDDQFSVERPDGSNFTLKIRSTKLEDSAMYFCASSAHGQGAQKGWHFGDGTRLSIL.

V and J are TRBV2 and TRBJ1-1; perhaps TRBD1 as D (6 bases). From germline, CDR1 is SNHLY and CDR2 FYNNEI. This CDR3 spans 15 amino acids. Trimming cost V 6 bases and J 3 bases, with 17 bases left between them. The CDR3 protein is CASRAVQGSDTEAFF. The CDR3 bases are TGTGCCAGCAGAGCGGTACAGGGATCTGACACTGAAGCTTTCTTT. Supplemented by reference TRBV2 and TRBJ1-1, the full variable domain reads EPEVTQTPSHQVTQMGQEVILRCVPISNHLYFYWYRQILGQKVEFLVSFYNNEISEKSEIFDDQFSVERPDGSNFTLKIRSTKLEDSAMYFCASRAVQGSDTEAFFGQGTRLTVV.

The CDR3 nucleotides are TGTGCCAGCAGTTCTACCGGGACAGGGGGCGCCGAGCAGTACTTC. Protein sequence: CASSSTGTGGAEQYF. This chain links TRBV11-2 with TRBJ2-7; 12 bases map to TRBD1. CDR1 and CDR2 (germline): SGHAT, FQNNGV. The CDR3 runs to 15 residues. V shed 6 bases, J shed 6 bases, and the junction held 9 bases outside the gene matches.

This clone was observed many times. The chain is built from TRBV25-1 and TRBJ2-3; D is possibly TRBD2 (5 bases). The ends were cut back, 5 bases at V and 2 bases at J, with 8 bases in the middle. This CDR3 region has 13 residues. Per germline, CDR1 MGHDK and CDR2 SYGVNS. The CDR3, as DNA: TGTGCCAGCAGTTCCGGGAACACAGATACGCAGTATTTT. As protein: CASSSGNTDTQYF.

CDR3: CASSWDTNTGELFF. CDR3 in DNA: TGTGCCAGCAGTTGGGACACTAACACCGGGGAGCTGTTTTTT. The V and J genes are TRBV27 and TRBJ2-2; perhaps TRBD1 as D (6 bases). V was cut by 4 bases and J by 2 bases, with 8 bases left in between. The CDR3 extends over 14 amino acids. CDR1 and CDR2 from the germline V gene are MNHEY and SMNVEV (reference sequence).

This chain uses TRBV11-2 with TRBJ2-4; TRBD1 is a possible D gene (6 bases). The germline V gene has CDR1 SGHAT and CDR2 FQNNGV. The CDR3 is 17 amino acids. Deletions cut 3 bases from V and 0 bases from J, with 15 bases between. CDR3 in amino acids: CASSFAPGVPAKNIQYF. The DNA of the CDR3 is TGTGCCAGCAGCTTTGCCCCAGGGGTCCCAGCCAAAAACATTCAGTACTTC.

The chain employs TRBV2 and TRBJ2-3, with TRBD2 matching over 12 bases. V lost 5 bases, J lost 5 bases, and 8 bases stayed unmatched. Germline assignment: CDR1 SNHLY and CDR2 FYNNEI. This CDR3 is 16 amino acids long. CDR3 in amino acids: CASSRSLAGGGDTQYF. The CDR3 DNA is TGTGCCAGCAGTCGTTCCCTAGCGGGGGGGGGAGATACGCAGTATTTT.

CDR3 nucleotides: TGTGCCAGCAGTTCCGGACTTACGTACGAGCAGTACTTC. This codes for CASSSGLTYEQYF. The chain is built from TRBV6-6 and TRBJ2-7; a weak D match, TRBD2 (5 bases). CDR3 length equals 13 residues. In germline, CDR1 is MNHNY, CDR2 SVGAGI (reference sequence). V was trimmed by 4 bases and J by 4 bases, leaving 11 bases between them.

This clone was counted once. The V call is TRBV27, the J call TRBJ2-7, with D possibly matching TRBD1 (5 bases). The CDR3 has 14 residues. CDR1 and CDR2 (germline): MNHEY, SMNVEV (reference sequence). Between the trimmed V and J ends, which lost 2 bases and 5 bases, there was a span of 13 bases. CDR3 sequence (DNA): TGTGCCAGCAGTTTAGGCCAGGGCTTCCACGAGCAGTACTTC. Its protein is CASSLGQGFHEQYF.

The rearrangement uses TRBV10-2 and TRBJ2-3; 9 nucleotides match TRBD2. After removal of 5 bases from V and 4 bases from J, the junction contained 4 bases not matched to a gene. CDR1 and CDR2 from the germline V gene are WSHSY and SAAADI. The CDR3 length is 14 residues. CDR3 residues: CASSLAGAADTQYF. CDR3 bases: TGCGCCAGCAGTTTAGCGGGAGCGGCAGATACGCAGTATTTT.

The chain employs TRBV2 and TRBJ1-5, with D possibly TRBD1 on 6 matching bases. This CDR3 contains 13 residues. Trimming removed 6 bases at V and 4 bases at J, with 10 bases between. Germline-derived CDR1 and CDR2 are SNHLY and FYNNEI. The CDR3: CASSPTGNQPQHF. The CDR3 coding sequence is TGTGCCAGCAGCCCTACAGGGAATCAGCCCCAGCATTTT.

The J gene is TRBJ2-1, the V gene TRBV2, with TRBD1 matching 9 bases. The CDR3 is 14 amino acids. Losses at the gene ends were 6 bases for V and 0 bases for J; bases not matched to a gene: 0. Germline V gene sequence: CDR1 SNHLY, CDR2 FYNNEI. The CDR3 DNA is TGTGCCAGCAGGACAGGGGGCTCCTACAATGAGCAGTTCTTC. Its protein product is CASRTGGSYNEQFF.

This chain connects TRBV6-4 to TRBJ2-5; 7 bases fit TRBD2. Germline loops: CDR1 MRHNA, CDR2 SNTAGT. With V trimmed by 5 bases and J by 0 bases, 6 bases remained unmatched. CDR3 length: 15 residues. The CDR3 region has the DNA TGTGCCAGCAGTCTCATGGGAGGGGACCAAGAGACCCAGTACTTC. Translation gives CASSLMGGDQETQYF.

The count of this clone is one. The chain employs TRBV9 and TRBJ2-1, with 9 nucleotides matching TRBD2. From germline, CDR1 is SGDLS and CDR2 YYNGEE. The V gene end was trimmed by 1 base and the J gene end by 7 bases; junction bases not matched to a gene: 12. This CDR3 is 17 amino acids long. The CDR3 here is CASSVRLLAGLGNEQFF. CDR3 coding DNA: TGTGCCAGCAGCGTACGACTTCTAGCGGGACTGGGGAATGAGCAGTTCTTC.

The genes are TRBV5-4 and TRBJ1-2; tentative D call: TRBD1 (5 bases). The V end was cut by 0 bases, the J end by 8 bases, with 17 bases between. Germline V gene data show CDR1 as SGHNT and CDR2 as YYREEE (reference sequence). The CDR3 spans 15 residues. CDR3 protein: CASSLAGGGVFGYTF. Written as DNA, the CDR3 is TGTGCCAGCAGCTTGGCCGGGGGAGGCGTGTTCGGCTACACCTTC.